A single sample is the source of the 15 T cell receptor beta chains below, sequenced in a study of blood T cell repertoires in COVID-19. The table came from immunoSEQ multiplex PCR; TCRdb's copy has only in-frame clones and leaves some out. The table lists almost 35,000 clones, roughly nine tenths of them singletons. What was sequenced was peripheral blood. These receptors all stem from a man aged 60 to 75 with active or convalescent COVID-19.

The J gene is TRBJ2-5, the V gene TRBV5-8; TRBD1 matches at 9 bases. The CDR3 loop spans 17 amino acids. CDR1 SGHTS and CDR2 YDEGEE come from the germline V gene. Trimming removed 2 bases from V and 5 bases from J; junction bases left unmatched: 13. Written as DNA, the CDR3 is TGTGCCAGCAGCTTTTTCTCCCTACAGGGGGCCCGGGAGACCCAGTACTTC. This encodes CASSFFSLQGARETQYF.

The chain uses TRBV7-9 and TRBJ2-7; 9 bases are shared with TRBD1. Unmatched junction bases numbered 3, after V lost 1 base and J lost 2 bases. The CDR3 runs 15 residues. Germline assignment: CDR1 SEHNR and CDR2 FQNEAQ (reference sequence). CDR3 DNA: TGTGCCAGCAGCTTAGATGGGACAGGGACCTACGAGCAGTACTTC. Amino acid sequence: CASSLDGTGTYEQYF.

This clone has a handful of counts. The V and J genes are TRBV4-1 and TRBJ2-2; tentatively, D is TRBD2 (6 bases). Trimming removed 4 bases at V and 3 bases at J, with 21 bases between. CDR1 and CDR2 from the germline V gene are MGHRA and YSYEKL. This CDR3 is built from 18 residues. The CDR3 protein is CASSPRGNRLTDTGELFF. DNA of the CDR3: TGCGCCAGCAGCCCCCGCGGGAACAGGTTAACGGACACCGGGGAGCTGTTTTTT.

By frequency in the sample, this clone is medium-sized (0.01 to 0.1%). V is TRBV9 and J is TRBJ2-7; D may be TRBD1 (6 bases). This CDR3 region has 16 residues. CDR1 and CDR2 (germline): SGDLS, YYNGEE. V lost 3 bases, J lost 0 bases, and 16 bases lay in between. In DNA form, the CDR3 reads TGTGCCAGCAGCGAACAGGGCCACCAGAGCTCCTACGAGCAGTACTTC. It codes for CASSEQGHQSSYEQYF.

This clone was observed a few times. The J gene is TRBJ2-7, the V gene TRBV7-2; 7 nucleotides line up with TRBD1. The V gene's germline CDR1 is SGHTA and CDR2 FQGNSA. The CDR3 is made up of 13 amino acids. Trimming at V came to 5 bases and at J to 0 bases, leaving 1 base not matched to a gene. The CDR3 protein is CASSGTASYEQYF. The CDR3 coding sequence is TGTGCCAGCAGCGGGACAGCCTCCTACGAGCAGTACTTC.

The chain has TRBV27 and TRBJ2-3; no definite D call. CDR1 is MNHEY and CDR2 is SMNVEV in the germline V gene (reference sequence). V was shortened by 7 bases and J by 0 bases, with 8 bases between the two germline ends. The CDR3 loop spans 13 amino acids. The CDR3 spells CASIKTSTDTQYF. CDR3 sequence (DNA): TGTGCCAGCATTAAGACTAGCACAGATACGCAGTATTTT.

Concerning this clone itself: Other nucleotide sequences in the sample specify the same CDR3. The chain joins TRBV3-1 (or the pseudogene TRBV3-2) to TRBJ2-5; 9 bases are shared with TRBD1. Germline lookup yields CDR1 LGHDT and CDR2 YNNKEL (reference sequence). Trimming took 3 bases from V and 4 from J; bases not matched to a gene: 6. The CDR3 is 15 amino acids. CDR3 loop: CASSQGDRALETQYF. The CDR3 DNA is TGTGCCAGCAGCCAGGGGGACAGGGCCTTAGAGACCCAGTACTTC.

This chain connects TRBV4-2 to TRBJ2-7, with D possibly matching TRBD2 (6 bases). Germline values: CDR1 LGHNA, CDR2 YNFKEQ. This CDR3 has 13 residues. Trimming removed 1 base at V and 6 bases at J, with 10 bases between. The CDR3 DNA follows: TGTGCCAGCAGCCAAGTCCCCGGGGGCGAGCAGTACTTC. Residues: CASSQVPGGEQYF.

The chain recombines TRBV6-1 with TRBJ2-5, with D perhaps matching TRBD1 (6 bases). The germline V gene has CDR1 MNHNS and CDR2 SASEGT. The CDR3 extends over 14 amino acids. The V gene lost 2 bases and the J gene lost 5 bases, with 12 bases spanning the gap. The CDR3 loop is CASSETGKVETQYF. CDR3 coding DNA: TGTGCCAGCAGTGAAACAGGGAAAGTGGAGACCCAGTACTTC.

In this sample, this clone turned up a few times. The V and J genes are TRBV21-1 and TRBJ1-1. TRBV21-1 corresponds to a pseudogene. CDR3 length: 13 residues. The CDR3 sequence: CASSKRGRREAFF. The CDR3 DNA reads TGTGCCAGCAGCAAAAGAGGGAGACGCGAAGCTTTCTTT.

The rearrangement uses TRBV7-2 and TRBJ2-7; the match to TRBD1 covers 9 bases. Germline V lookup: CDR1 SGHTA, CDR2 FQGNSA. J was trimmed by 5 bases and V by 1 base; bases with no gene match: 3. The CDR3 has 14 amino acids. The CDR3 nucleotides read TGTGCCAGCAGCTTAGACAGGGGGCGAAACGAGCAGTACTTC. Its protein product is CASSLDRGRNEQYF. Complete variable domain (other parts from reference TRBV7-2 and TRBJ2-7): GAGVSQSPSNKVTEKGKDVELRCDPISGHTALYWYRQSLGQGLEFLIYFQGNSAPDKSGLPSDRFSAERTGGSVSTLTIQRTQQEDSAVYLCASSLDRGRNEQYFGPGTRLTVT.

CDR3 region: CASGGLAGVSDTQYF. The CDR3 nucleotides are TGTGCTAGTGGGGGACTAGCGGGGGTGTCAGATACGCAGTATTTT. This chain joins TRBV12-5 and TRBJ2-3; 14 nucleotides line up with TRBD2. V dropped 6 bases and J dropped 4; count of bases not matched to a gene: 3. The CDR3 has 15 amino acids. CDR1 and CDR2 (germline): LGHNT, FRNRAP.

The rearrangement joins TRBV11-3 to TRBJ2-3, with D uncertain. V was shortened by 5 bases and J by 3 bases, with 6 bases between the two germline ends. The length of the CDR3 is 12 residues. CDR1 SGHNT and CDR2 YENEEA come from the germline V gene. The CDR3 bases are TGTGCCAGCAGCGTCGGGACAGATACGCAGTATTTT. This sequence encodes CASSVGTDTQYF.

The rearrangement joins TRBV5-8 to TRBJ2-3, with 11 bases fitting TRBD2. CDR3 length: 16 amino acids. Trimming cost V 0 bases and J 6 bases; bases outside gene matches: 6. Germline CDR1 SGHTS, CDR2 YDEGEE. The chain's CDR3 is CASSLGTSGSGDTQYF. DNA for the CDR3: TGTGCCAGCAGCTTGGGCACTAGCGGGAGTGGGGATACGCAGTATTTT.

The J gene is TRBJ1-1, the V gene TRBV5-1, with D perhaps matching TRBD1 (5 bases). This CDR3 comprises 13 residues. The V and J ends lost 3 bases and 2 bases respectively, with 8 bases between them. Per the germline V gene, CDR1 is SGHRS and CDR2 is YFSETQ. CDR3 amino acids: CASSWTLNTEAFF. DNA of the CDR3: TGCGCCAGCAGCTGGACACTTAACACTGAAGCTTTCTTT.